Sequencing of this T cell receptor beta chain was carried out in a study of yellow fever vaccine responses in identical twins. The study's findings and limits: As reported, the vaccine T cell response of twins seemed partly convergent and partly personalized.

The CDR3 loop spans 14 amino acids. CDR1 is DFQATT, CDR2 SNEGSKA, per germline (reference sequence). The V gene lost 2 bases and the J gene lost 1 base, with 12 bases spanning the gap. As for this clonotype: Its antigen is still unknown.

TCRdb used MiXCR to reprocess the RT-PCR reads, holding one entry per CDR3 protein. The table records 30,000 to 40,000 distinct CDR3 sequences, about 61% of them present only once. The specimen comprised T cells from blood (PBMCs), unsorted or a sorted subset (not recorded which), sampled before or after yellow fever vaccination (not recorded which). The receptor's source is a woman between 18 and 30 years old who received the yellow fever vaccine. V usage is TRBV20-1 and J usage is TRBJ2-7; D gene ambiguous. Here the CDR3 DNA reads TGCAGTGCTAGAAAAGAGGACGGATCCTACGAGCAGTACTTC. Translating gives CSARKEDGSYEQYF.